These T cell receptor beta chains were read from a single sample in a study of tumor and adjacent non-tumor tissue in lung cancer. TCRdb processed the multiplex PCR reads anew with MiXCR; each CDR3 protein has one entry. The sample has fewer than 130,000 distinct CDR3 sequences, roughly 84% seen once. The specimen sequenced was lung tumor tissue. These receptors were collected from a man between 65 and 80 years old with non-small cell lung cancer. The CDR3 runs from the conserved cysteine through the conserved F or W. D genes are given only for firm matches. Where a row states a size, it is once, few, many or the class of an expanded clone; other rows omit it.

CDR3 protein: CAISGAGVYEQYF
CDR3 DNA: TGTGCCATCAGCGGGGCAGGGGTCTACGAGCAGTACTTC
D gene: -
clone size: -
J gene: TRBJ2-7
V gene: TRBV10-3

CDR3 protein: CASSLAGGSMNIEAFF
CDR3 DNA: TGCGCCAGCAGCTTGGCAGGGGGCTCTATGAACATTGAAGCTTTCTTT
D gene: TRBD1
clone size: -
J gene: TRBJ1-1
V gene: TRBV5-1

CDR3 protein: CVSSLKTGRMNTETFF
CDR3 DNA: TGTGTCAGCAGCTTAAAGACAGGGCGGATGAACACTGAAACTTTCTTT
D gene: TRBD1
clone size: -
J gene: TRBJ1-1
V gene: TRBV11-3

CDR3 protein: CSARSRLAESIDTQYF
CDR3 DNA: TGCAGTGCTAGAAGCCGACTAGCGGAAAGCATAGATACGCAGTATTTT
D gene: TRBD2
clone size: -
J gene: TRBJ2-3
V gene: TRBV20-1

CDR3 protein: CASSFWGGEEVGSYEQYF
CDR3 DNA: TGTGCCAGCAGTTTTTGGGGGGGGGAGGAGGTCGGGTCCTACGAACAGTACTTC
D gene: TRBD2
clone size: few
J gene: TRBJ2-7
V gene: TRBV12-3/TRBV12-4

CDR3 protein: CASRPADRENHGYTF
CDR3 DNA: TGTGCCAGCAGACCCGCCGACAGGGAGAACCATGGCTACACCTTC
D gene: TRBD1
clone size: -
J gene: TRBJ1-2
V gene: TRBV6-5

CDR3 protein: CVSSPGKEQFF
CDR3 DNA: TGTGTCAGCAGCCCGGGTAAAGAGCAGTTCTTC
D gene: -
clone size: -
J gene: TRBJ2-1
V gene: TRBV11-2

CDR3 protein: CTSSFCGGRTEALF
CDR3 DNA: TGTACCAGCAGCTTCTGCGGGGGCCGGACTGAAGCACTCTTT
D gene: -
clone size: once
J gene: TRBJ1-1
V gene: TRBV11-2

CDR3 protein: CVNNLKTGWMKTEAFF
CDR3 DNA: TGTGTCAACAACTTAAAGACAGGGTGGATGAAGACTGAAGCTTTCTTT
D gene: TRBD1
clone size: -
J gene: TRBJ1-1
V gene: TRBV11-3

CDR3 protein: CDSSTGGGANVLTF
CDR3 DNA: TGTGACAGCAGTACAGGGGGAGGAGCCAACGTCCTGACTTTC
D gene: TRBD1
clone size: -
J gene: TRBJ2-6
V gene: TRBV6-2/TRBV6-3

CDR3 protein: CASGTRAGGSSYNSHLHF
CDR3 DNA: TGTGCCAGCGGCACCAGGGCCGGGGGTTCGTCCTATAATTCACACCTCCACTTT
D gene: -
clone size: once
J gene: TRBJ1-6
V gene: TRBV11-2

CDR3 protein: CSGTTGTNQPQHF
CDR3 DNA: TGCAGCGGAACGACGGGGACCAATCAGCCCCAGCATTTT
D gene: -
clone size: -
J gene: TRBJ1-5
V gene: TRBV20-1

CDR3 protein: CASRVGQTCNQPQHF
CDR3 DNA: TGTGCCAGCAGAGTCGGACAGACCTGCAATCAGCCCCAGCATTTT
D gene: -
clone size: -
J gene: TRBJ1-5
V gene: TRBV6-1

CDR3 protein: CASSSRSPSSYNEQFF
CDR3 DNA: TGTGCCAGCAGCTCCCGGTCCCCGAGCTCCTACAATGAGCAGTTCTTC
D gene: -
clone size: medium-sized
J gene: TRBJ2-1
V gene: TRBV5-6

CDR3 protein: CAVGQKGSSYNEQFF
CDR3 DNA: TGTGCCGTCGGCCAGAAGGGAAGTAGCTACAATGAGCAGTTCTTC
D gene: -
clone size: -
J gene: TRBJ2-1
V gene: TRBV10-3

CDR3 protein: CASSLGTYHFYERYF
CDR3 DNA: TGCGCCAGCAGTTTGGGAACATACCACTTCTACGAGCGGTACTTC
D gene: -
clone size: -
J gene: TRBJ2-7
V gene: TRBV5-1

CDR3 protein: CVNTLPIHGNIQYF
CDR3 DNA: TGTGTCAACACCCTACCTATACACGGAAACATTCAGTACTTC
D gene: -
clone size: -
J gene: TRBJ2-4
V gene: TRBV12-3/TRBV12-4

CDR3 protein: CASSYLDTLYF
CDR3 DNA: TGTGCCAGCAGTTACTTGGATACACTGTATTTT
D gene: -
clone size: few
J gene: TRBJ2-3
V gene: TRBV6-2/TRBV6-3

CDR3 protein: CASSYSIRMNTEAFF
CDR3 DNA: TGTGCCAGCAGTTACTCGATCAGGATGAACACTGAAGCTTTCTTT
D gene: -
clone size: many
J gene: TRBJ1-1
V gene: TRBV6-5

CDR3 protein: CSARASSSGNTMYF
CDR3 DNA: TGCAGTGCTAGAGCTAGCAGCTCTGGAAACACCATGTATTTC
D gene: -
clone size: -
J gene: TRBJ1-3
V gene: TRBV20-1

CDR3 protein: CASSPTGGTYDYTF
CDR3 DNA: TGTGCCAGCAGCCCGACTGGGGGTACCTATGACTACACCTTT
D gene: -
clone size: -
J gene: TRBJ1-2
V gene: TRBV11-2

CDR3 protein: CNGKGGGYIF
CDR3 DNA: TGCAATGGTAAAGGAGGTGGCTACATCTTC
D gene: -
clone size: -
J gene: TRBJ1-2
V gene: TRBV20-1

CDR3 protein: CASTRIDSSYEQNF
CDR3 DNA: TGTGCCAGCACTCGTATAGACAGCTCCTACGAGCAGAACTTC
D gene: -
clone size: -
J gene: TRBJ2-7
V gene: TRBV6-1

CDR3 protein: CASSLDLTSGISYEQYF
CDR3 DNA: TGTGCCAGCAGCTTGGATTTGACTAGCGGGATTTCCTACGAGCAGTACTTC
D gene: TRBD2
clone size: many
J gene: TRBJ2-7
V gene: TRBV5-6